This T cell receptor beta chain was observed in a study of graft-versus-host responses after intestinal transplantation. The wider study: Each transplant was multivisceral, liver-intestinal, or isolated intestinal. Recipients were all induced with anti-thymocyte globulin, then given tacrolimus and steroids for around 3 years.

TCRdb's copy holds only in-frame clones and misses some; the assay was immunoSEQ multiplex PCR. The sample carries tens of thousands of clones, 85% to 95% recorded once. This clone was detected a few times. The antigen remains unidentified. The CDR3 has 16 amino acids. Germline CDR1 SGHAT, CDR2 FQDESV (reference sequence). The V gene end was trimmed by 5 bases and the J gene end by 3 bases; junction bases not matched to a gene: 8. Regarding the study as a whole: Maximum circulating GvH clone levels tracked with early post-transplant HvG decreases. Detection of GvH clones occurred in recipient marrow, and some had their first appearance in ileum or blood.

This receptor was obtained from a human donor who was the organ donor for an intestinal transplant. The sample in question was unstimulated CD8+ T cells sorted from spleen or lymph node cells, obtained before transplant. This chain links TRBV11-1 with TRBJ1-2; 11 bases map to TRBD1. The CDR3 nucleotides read TGTGCCAGCAGCGAAGGGACAGGGGGACCCGACTATGGCTACACCTTC. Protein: CASSEGTGGPDYGYTF.